The 13 T cell receptor beta chains reported below all come from one sample, sequenced in a study of T cell responses to AZD1222 COVID-19 vaccine. Measured with immunoSEQ multiplex PCR; TCRdb has only the in-frame clones, and not every one. The sample includes around 78,000 clones, approximately 88% of them seen just once. The source was peripheral blood, collected on day 0 of MenACWY control vaccination. The receptors were gathered from an adult in good health.

This sequence joins TRBV2 and TRBJ1-5, with D hard to call. This CDR3 comprises 16 residues. CDR1 SNHLY and CDR2 FYNNEI come from the germline V gene. Trimming pared 6 bases from V and 1 base from J, leaving 16 bases between. DNA for the CDR3: TGTGCCAGCAGACGAGGAAGGGATGCGAGCAATCAGCCCCAGCATTTT. Translated, it gives CASRRGRDASNQPQHF.

The V and J genes are TRBV13 and TRBJ2-7; D is unclear. V lost 3 bases, J lost 0 bases, and 6 bases lay in between. Per germline, CDR1 PRHDT and CDR2 FYEKMQ (reference sequence). The CDR3 consists of 13 residues. The CDR3, as DNA: TGTGCCAGCAGCTTCTACGACTCCTACGAGCAGTACTTC. This gives the protein CASSFYDSYEQYF.

The rearrangement uses TRBV7-9 and TRBJ1-4; 10 bases map to TRBD1. This CDR3 has 16 amino acids. The J segment lost 2 bases and the V segment lost 6 bases, leaving 6 bases of the junction unmatched. From germline, CDR1 is SEHNR and CDR2 FQNEAQ (reference sequence). The DNA of the CDR3 is TGTGCCAGCAGTCCCGGGACAGGGGTTACTAATGAAAAACTGTTTTTT. This translates into CASSPGTGVTNEKLFF.

In its sample, this clone is medium-sized. This sequence joins TRBV5-4 and TRBJ2-7, with D possibly called TRBD1 or TRBD2 (5 bases each). This CDR3 is 14 amino acids long. Germline CDR1 and CDR2: SGHNT and YYREEE (reference sequence). Between the trimmed V and J ends, which lost 5 bases and 0 bases, there was a span of 12 bases. The CDR3 loop reads CASSSGTVSYEQYF. CDR3 sequence (DNA): TGTGCCAGCAGTTCCGGGACGGTCTCCTACGAGCAGTACTTC.

The rearrangement uses TRBV28 and TRBJ2-3; tentatively, D is TRBD1 (5 bases). Trimming took off 6 bases at V and 2 bases at J, with 15 bases between the two ends. The CDR3 consists of 15 residues. Germline CDR1 is MDHEN and CDR2 is SYDVKM. CDR3 coding DNA: TGTGCCAGCAGCCTCCCAGGGTCCAACACAGATACGCAGTATTTT. It translates to CASSLPGSNTDTQYF.

The chain links TRBV6-5 to TRBJ1-2; TRBD1 matches at 9 bases. The junction had 13 bases not matched to a gene; V was cut back by 7 bases and J by 7 bases. Germline assignment: CDR1 MNHEY and CDR2 SVGAGI. The CDR3 has 15 amino acids. In nucleotides, the CDR3 is TGTGCCAGCACTCACCGGGACAGGGCATTCACTGGCTACACCTTC. Protein: CASTHRDRAFTGYTF.

J is TRBJ1-2 and V is TRBV5-6; D is undetermined. Trimming pared 5 bases from V and 4 bases from J, leaving 9 bases between. This CDR3 spans 12 amino acids. CDR1 is SGHDT and CDR2 is YYEEEE in the germline V gene. This chain's CDR3 is CASRYLGYGYTF. The CDR3 nucleotides read TGTGCCAGCAGGTATCTTGGCTATGGCTACACCTTC. Combining the CDR3 with reference TRBV5-6 and TRBJ1-2 gives the whole variable domain DAGVTQSPTHLIKTRGQQVTLRCSPKSGHDTVSWYQQALGQGPQFIFQYYEEEERQRGNFPDRFSGHQFPNYSSELNVNALLLGDSALYLCASRYLGYGYTFGSGTRLTVV.

The rearrangement links TRBV3-1 (or the pseudogene TRBV3-2) to TRBJ2-5; perhaps TRBD1 as D (7 bases). The germline V gene has CDR1 LGHDT and CDR2 YNNKEL (reference sequence). CDR3 size: 13 residues. V lost 1 base to trimming and J lost 7 bases, with 10 bases between them. CDR3 protein: CASSQGQGGTQYF. For the CDR3, the DNA is TGTGCCAGCAGCCAAGGACAGGGAGGGACCCAGTACTTC.

The chain joins TRBV5-5 to TRBJ1-5; D not certain. V gave up 0 bases and J gave up 3 bases, with 10 bases separating them. Germline V gene sequence: CDR1 SGHKS, CDR2 YYEKEE (reference sequence). This CDR3 contains 15 residues. The CDR3 sequence: CASSLDGMDNQPQHF. The CDR3 bases are TGTGCCAGCAGCTTGGACGGGATGGACAATCAGCCCCAGCATTTT.

The rearrangement links TRBV29-1 to TRBJ1-2, with TRBD1 as a possible D gene (6 bases). V lost 6 bases and J lost 4, with 15 bases in between. The CDR3 spans 13 residues. Germline V lookup: CDR1 SQVTM, CDR2 ANQGSEA. CDR3 residues: CSVPTLRGYGYTF. The DNA of the CDR3 is TGCAGCGTCCCCACACTCAGGGGCTATGGCTACACCTTC.

The chain carries TRBV12-5 and TRBJ2-1; TRBD1 aligns across 7 bases. The V segment lost 10 bases and the J segment 8 bases; nucleotides outside the gene matches: 11. Per germline, CDR1 LGHNT and CDR2 FRNRAP. The length of the CDR3 is 13 residues. CDR3 in DNA: TGTGCTACCTCGACAGGGACCCTCTATGAGCAGTTCTTC. Translating it yields CATSTGTLYEQFF.

This rearrangement joins TRBV5-4 to TRBJ1-1; 9 bases align to TRBD1. The CDR3 loop spans 15 amino acids. Trimming removed 4 bases from V and 1 base from J; junction bases left unmatched: 5. Germline-derived CDR1 and CDR2 are SGHNT and YYREEE (reference sequence). The CDR3 here is CASSAGQGPNTEAFF. The DNA for the CDR3 is TGTGCCAGCAGCGCGGGACAGGGACCGAACACTGAAGCTTTCTTT.

The gene calls are TRBV25-1 and TRBJ2-7; D tentatively fits TRBD1 or TRBD2 (5 bases each). Germline assignment: CDR1 MGHDK and CDR2 SYGVNS. The CDR3 length is 15 residues. With 3 bases removed from V and 4 bases from J, the gap between germline ends came to 16 bases. The CDR3 sequence: CASSDPRGALYEQYF. As DNA, the CDR3 is TGTGCCAGCAGTGACCCCAGAGGGGCACTGTACGAGCAGTACTTC.